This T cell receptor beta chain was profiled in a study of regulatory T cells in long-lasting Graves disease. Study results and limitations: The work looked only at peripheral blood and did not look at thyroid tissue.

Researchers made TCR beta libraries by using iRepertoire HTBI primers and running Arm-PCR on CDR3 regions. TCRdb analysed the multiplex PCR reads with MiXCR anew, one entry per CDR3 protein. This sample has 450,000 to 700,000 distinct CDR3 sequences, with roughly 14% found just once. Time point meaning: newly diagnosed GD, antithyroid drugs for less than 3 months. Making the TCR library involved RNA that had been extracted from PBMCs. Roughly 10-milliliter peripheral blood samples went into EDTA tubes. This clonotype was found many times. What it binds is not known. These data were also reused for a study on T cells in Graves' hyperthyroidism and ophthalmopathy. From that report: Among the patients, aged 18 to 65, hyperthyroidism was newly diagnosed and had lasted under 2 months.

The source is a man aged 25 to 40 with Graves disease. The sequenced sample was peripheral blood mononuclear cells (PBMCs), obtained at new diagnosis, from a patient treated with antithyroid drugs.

CDR3 region: CASSLAGVPEAFF. The CDR3 coding sequence is TGTGCCAGCAGCTTAGCGGGGGTCCCTGAAGCTTTCTTT. The chain has TRBV7-2 and TRBJ1-1; a weak D match, TRBD1 (5 bases). The ends were cut back, 0 bases at V and 6 bases at J, with 8 bases in the middle. Looked up from germline, CDR1 is SGHTA and CDR2 is FQGNSA. This CDR3 has 13 residues.